This is a list of T cell receptor beta chains from one sample in a study of identical twins. A single record per CDR3 protein comes from TCRdb applying MiXCR to the 5' RACE reads. The sample yields 1,800,000 or so distinct CDR3 sequences, less than 40% seen once. The material sequenced was cord blood. All receptors derive from a newborn girl in good health. The CDR3 runs from the conserved cysteine through the conserved F or W. D genes are given only for firm matches. The size field is filled for only some rows; it gives once, few, many or a size class.

clone_size,j_call,d_call,v_call,cdr3_aa,cdr3_nt
few,TRBJ2-5,-,TRBV5-1,CASSLVGDLETQYF,TGCGCCAGCAGCCTAGTGGGGGATTTAGAGACCCAGTACTTC
-,TRBJ2-5,-,TRBV3-1,CASSQGYPQDEQYF,TGTGCCAGCAGCCAAGGTTACCCCCAGGATGAGCAGTACTTC
-,TRBJ2-1,-,TRBV20-1,CSARVVPQETQFF,TGCAGTGCTAGAGTGGTGCCCCAAGAGACCCAGTTCTTC
-,TRBJ2-1,-,TRBV6-1,CASTFSGSSYNEQFF,TGTGCCAGCACCTTTAGCGGAAGCTCCTACAATGAGCAGTTCTTC
-,TRBJ2-3,-,TRBV7-9,CASSGVHTQYF,TGTGCCAGCAGTGGGGTGCATACGCAGTATTTT
few,TRBJ2-1,-,TRBV20-1,CSAMTVNEQFF,TGCAGTGCTATGACAGTCAATGAGCAGTTCTTC
few,TRBJ2-3,TRBD2,TRBV20-1,CSARGLRESTDTQYF,TGCAGTGCCAGAGGGTTGCGGGAGAGCACAGATACGCAGTATTTT
few,TRBJ1-1,-,TRBV27,CASSSVAGNTEAFF,TGTGCCAGCAGTTCGGTAGCAGGGAACACTGAAGCTTTCTTT
-,TRBJ2-2,-,TRBV2,CASSEAPGAGELFF,TGTGCCAGCAGTGAAGCGCCGGGGGCCGGGGAGCTGTTTTTT
-,TRBJ1-4,-,TRBV11-1,CASSRRQNNEKLFF,TGTGCCAGCAGCCGAAGACAGAATAATGAAAAACTGTTTTTT
few,TRBJ2-3,TRBD1,TRBV6-2/TRBV6-3,CASSYLDRGEDTQYF,TGTGCCAGCAGTTACCTGGACAGGGGGGAAGATACGCAGTATTTT
-,TRBJ2-1,TRBD1,TRBV7-9,CASSPGQGYYNEQFF,TGTGCCAGCAGCCCGGGACAGGGCTACTACAATGAGCAGTTCTTC
-,TRBJ2-3,-,TRBV10-3,CAISGNQENTDTQYF,TGTGCCATCAGCGGGAACCAAGAAAACACAGATACGCAGTATTTT
few,TRBJ2-7,-,TRBV6-5,CASSYSIYSYEQYF,TGTGCCAGCAGTTACTCGATTTACTCCTACGAGCAGTACTTC
-,TRBJ2-7,-,TRBV5-1,CASSSSSGEPYEQYF,TGCGCCAGCAGCTCTTCTTCCGGGGAGCCCTACGAGCAGTACTTC
few,TRBJ1-1,-,TRBV4-2,CASSQVGGGMNTEAFF,TGTGCCAGCAGCCAAGTGGGGGGAGGTATGAACACTGAAGCTTTCTTT